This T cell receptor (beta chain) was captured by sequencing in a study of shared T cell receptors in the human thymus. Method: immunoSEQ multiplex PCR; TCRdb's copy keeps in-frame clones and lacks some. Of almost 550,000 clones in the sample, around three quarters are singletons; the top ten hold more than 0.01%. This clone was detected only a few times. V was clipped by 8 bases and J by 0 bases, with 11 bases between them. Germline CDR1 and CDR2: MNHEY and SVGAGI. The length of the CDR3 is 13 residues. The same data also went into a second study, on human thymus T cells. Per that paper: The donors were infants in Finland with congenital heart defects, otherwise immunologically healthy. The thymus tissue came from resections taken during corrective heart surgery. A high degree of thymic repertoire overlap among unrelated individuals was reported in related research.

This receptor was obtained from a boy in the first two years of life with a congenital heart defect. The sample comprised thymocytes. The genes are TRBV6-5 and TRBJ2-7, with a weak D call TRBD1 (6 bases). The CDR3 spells CASWDKNSYEQYF. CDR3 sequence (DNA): TGTGCCAGCTGGGACAAGAACTCCTACGAGCAGTACTTC.